This is a list of T cell receptor beta chains from one sample in a study of T-cell memory formation after mild COVID-19. TCRdb ran MiXCR on the 5' RACE reads and lists one entry per CDR3 protein. The sample has some 200,000 distinct CDR3 sequences; 7.5% to 10% are singletons. Sequenced sample: PBMCs or a T cell subset sorted from them (not recorded which). These receptors were obtained from a man younger than 35 who had mild COVID-19 (a few samples of this study predate the infection). Cell type and time point are not known. The CDR3 runs from the conserved cysteine through the conserved F or W. D genes are given only for firm matches. Clone sizes are given selectively: once, few, many, or a class where the clone is expanded.

.	TRBV5-1	few	TRBJ2-1	CASSLGFKVNEQFF	TGCGCCAGCAGCTTAGGATTCAAGGTCAATGAGCAGTTCTTC
TRBD2	TRBV6-1	many	TRBJ2-2	CASSLRGGSTGELFF	TGTGCCAGCAGTTTGCGGGGGGGCAGCACCGGGGAGCTGTTTTTT
.	TRBV9	few	TRBJ2-1	CASSVGVGSHNEQFF	TGTGCCAGCAGCGTAGGTGTGGGGTCCCACAATGAGCAGTTCTTC
.	TRBV5-4	many	TRBJ1-1	CASSLVAQANTEAFF	TGTGCCAGCAGCTTGGTAGCGCAGGCCAACACTGAAGCTTTCTTT
.	TRBV3-1	.	TRBJ1-2	CTSSQKGIRQGYYGYTF	TGTACCAGCAGCCAAAAGGGTATCCGGCAGGGATACTATGGCTACACCTTC
.	TRBV5-1	many	TRBJ2-6	CASSLYLTGGSGANVLTF	TGCGCCAGCAGCTTGTATCTGACAGGAGGCTCTGGGGCCAACGTCCTGACTTTC
.	TRBV5-1	few	TRBJ2-1	CASTKGGEYYNEQFF	TGCGCCAGCACAAAAGGGGGAGAATACTACAATGAGCAGTTCTTC
TRBD1	TRBV7-9	.	TRBJ1-1	CASSLAGQGTNTEAFF	TGTGCCAGCAGCTTAGCCGGACAGGGGACCAACACTGAAGCTTTCTTT
TRBD1	TRBV9	.	TRBJ1-2	CASSSGTGSFTYGYTF	TGTGCCAGCAGCTCAGGGACAGGTTCTTTCACCTATGGCTACACCTTC
.	TRBV2	many	TRBJ2-7	CASRIPLGEQYF	TGTGCCAGCAGGATCCCATTAGGCGAGCAGTACTTC
.	TRBV6-2/TRBV6-3	few	TRBJ1-5	CASSGGYQPQHF	TGTGCCAGCAGTGGGGGATATCAGCCCCAGCATTTT
.	TRBV18	many	TRBJ2-5	CASSPRGGETQYF	TGTGCCAGCAGCCCCAGGGGTGGTGAGACCCAGTACTTC
TRBD2	TRBV18	.	TRBJ2-5	CASSTGTSGTQYF	TGTGCCAGCTCAACCGGGACTAGCGGGACCCAGTACTTC
.	TRBV20-1	.	TRBJ1-5	CSAREAGNQPQHF	TGCAGTGCTAGAGAGGCGGGCAATCAGCCCCAGCATTTT
.	TRBV19	.	TRBJ2-5	CASSVTGSEETQYF	TGTGCCAGTAGTGTTACAGGGTCGGAAGAGACCCAGTACTTC
TRBD1	TRBV12-3/TRBV12-4	few	TRBJ2-3	CASSAGGRRTDTQYF	TGTGCCAGCAGTGCAGGGGGACGGAGGACAGATACGCAGTATTTT
.	TRBV6-6	many	TRBJ1-2	CASRGGENYGYTF	TGTGCCAGCAGGGGAGGGGAAAACTATGGCTACACCTTC
.	TRBV7-9	many	TRBJ2-3	CASAGGGSADTQYF	TGTGCCAGCGCCGGGGGTGGGAGTGCAGATACGCAGTATTTT
TRBD2	TRBV9	.	TRBJ2-3	CASSAAGTAGGLNTQYF	TGTGCCAGCAGCGCCGCGGGGACAGCGGGGGGGCTGAATACGCAGTATTTT
TRBD2	TRBV6-2/TRBV6-3	.	TRBJ2-1	CASSYSPGTSGGDNEQFF	TGTGCCAGCAGTTATTCGCCCGGGACTAGCGGGGGGGACAATGAGCAGTTCTTC
.	TRBV4-3	many	TRBJ2-1	CASSWSLVTGAGEQFF	TGCGCCAGCAGCTGGAGCCTAGTGACGGGGGCTGGTGAGCAGTTCTTC
.	TRBV6-2/TRBV6-3	.	TRBJ1-5	CASSSGSGAQPQHF	TGTGCCAGCAGTTCGGGCTCCGGGGCACAGCCCCAGCATTTT
TRBD1	TRBV12-3/TRBV12-4	many	TRBJ1-1	CASSYGQGDEAFF	TGTGCCAGCAGCTATGGACAGGGAGATGAAGCTTTCTTT
.	TRBV6-5	.	TRBJ1-3	CASRTSSGGNTIYF	TGTGCCAGCAGGACCTCAAGCGGGGGAAACACCATATATTTT
TRBD2	TRBV11-3	.	TRBJ2-1	CASSPGLARGNEQFF	TGTGCCAGCAGCCCCGGACTAGCGAGGGGAAATGAGCAGTTCTTC
TRBD1	TRBV6-6	few	TRBJ2-1	CASRQTTGNNEQFF	TGTGCCAGCAGACAGACGACAGGGAACAATGAGCAGTTCTTC
.	TRBV7-3	.	TRBJ1-2	CASSGEGGYGYTF	TGTGCCAGCAGCGGGGAAGGAGGCTATGGCTACACCTTC
TRBD1	TRBV2	few	TRBJ1-2	CASSVRQGDGYTF	TGTGCCAGCAGTGTTCGACAGGGGGACGGCTACACCTTC
.	TRBV7-9	many	TRBJ1-6	CASSLGHYNSPLHF	TGTGCCAGCAGCTTGGGACACTATAATTCACCCCTCCACTTT
.	TRBV3-1	.	TRBJ2-7	CASSQVADGHEQYF	TGTGCCAGCAGCCAAGTAGCGGACGGCCACGAGCAGTACTTC
.	TRBV5-1	many	TRBJ1-5	CASSDNPGQPQHF	TGCGCCAGCTCCGACAACCCGGGTCAGCCCCAGCATTTT
.	TRBV29-1	few	TRBJ2-3	CSVGLHTDTQYF	TGCAGCGTTGGTCTCCACACAGATACGCAGTATTTT
TRBD2	TRBV6-5	few	TRBJ2-1	CASSPGLAGGEQFF	TGTGCCAGCAGCCCCGGACTAGCGGGGGGGGAGCAGTTCTTC
.	TRBV4-1	few	TRBJ1-3	CASSQGAASGNTIYF	TGCGCCAGCAGCCAAGGAGCGGCGTCTGGAAACACCATATATTTT
.	TRBV21-1	many	TRBJ2-1	CASRGGEQFF	TGTGCCAGCAGGGGGGGTGAGCAGTTCTTC
.	TRBV20-1	few	TRBJ2-7	CSARVGSSYEQYF	TGCAGTGCTAGGGTCGGGAGCTCCTACGAGCAGTACTTC
TRBD1	TRBV7-9	.	TRBJ2-1	CASSLSTGGSYNEQFF	TGTGCCAGCAGCCTTAGCACAGGGGGCTCCTACAATGAGCAGTTCTTC
.	TRBV20-1	.	TRBJ1-3	CSARASSGNTIYF	TGCAGTGCTAGAGCCAGCTCTGGAAACACCATATATTTT
.	TRBV28	many	TRBJ1-5	CASSLGGIGNQPQHF	TGTGCCAGCAGCTTGGGGGGGATTGGCAATCAGCCCCAGCATTTT
.	TRBV20-1	many	TRBJ2-1	CSASRAAATQGEQFF	TGCAGTGCTAGCCGGGCAGCCGCGACCCAAGGCGAGCAGTTCTTC
.	TRBV20-1	.	TRBJ1-5	CSARGGPRGEPQHF	TGCAGTGCTAGAGGGGGCCCCAGGGGCGAACCCCAGCATTTT
TRBD1	TRBV11-3	few	TRBJ2-1	CASSLIPGGEQFF	TGTGCCAGCAGCCTAATCCCAGGGGGTGAGCAGTTCTTC
.	TRBV12-3/TRBV12-4	.	TRBJ1-2	CASSPSLTAVYGYTF	TGTGCCAGCAGCCCTTCTTTGACAGCTGTCTATGGCTACACCTTC
TRBD1	TRBV5-5	few	TRBJ1-4	CASSWSGGPNEKLFF	TGTGCCAGCAGCTGGTCAGGGGGACCTAATGAAAAACTGTTTTTT
.	TRBV6-6	few	TRBJ2-5	CASSYGTRAPRETQYF	TGTGCCAGCAGTTACGGGACGAGAGCCCCTCGAGAGACCCAGTACTTC
.	TRBV5-1	.	TRBJ1-5	CASSLEAGGNQPQHF	TGCGCCAGCAGCTTGGAGGCAGGGGGCAATCAGCCCCAGCATTTT
.	TRBV18	.	TRBJ1-5	CASSPSRLAPQHF	TGTGCCAGCTCACCATCCCGTTTGGCGCCCCAGCATTTT
.	TRBV6-1	many	TRBJ1-2	CASSEPYSLVHLYGYTF	TGTGCCAGCAGTGAGCCCTACAGTTTAGTCCACCTCTATGGCTACACCTTC
.	TRBV18	.	TRBJ1-2	CASSERDYGYTF	TGTGCCAGCTCAGAACGGGACTATGGCTACACCTTC
TRBD1	TRBV19	few	TRBJ2-3	CASAGTGVADTQYF	TGTGCCAGTGCCGGGACAGGGGTCGCAGATACGCAGTATTTT
.	TRBV30	once	TRBJ1-4	CAWRQDWGLTNEKLFF	TGTGCCTGGAGACAGGATTGGGGTTTAACTAATGAAAAACTGTTTTTT
.	TRBV29-1	many	TRBJ2-7	CSVGYLTPGEQYF	TGCAGCGTGGGGTATTTGACTCCGGGCGAGCAGTACTTC
.	TRBV7-2	few	TRBJ2-2	CATTRVSAGELFF	TGTGCCACCACGAGGGTATCGGCCGGGGAGCTGTTTTTT
.	TRBV21-1	.	TRBJ1-5	CASSKGKSNQPQHF	TGTGCCAGCAGCAAAGGGAAATCCAATCAGCCCCAGCATTTT
.	TRBV20-1	few	TRBJ2-2	CSARDRGRVGELFF	TGCAGTGCTAGAGATCGGGGGCGTGTCGGGGAGCTGTTTTTT
.	TRBV7-3	few	TRBJ1-1	CASSAGLLPVAFF	TGTGCCAGCAGCGCCGGACTCCTGCCTGTGGCTTTCTTT
.	TRBV28	many	TRBJ1-2	CASSFAQSYGYTF	TGTGCCAGCAGTTTTGCACAGTCTTATGGCTACACCTTC
TRBD2	TRBV9	few	TRBJ2-3	CASSVVAGVTTDTQYF	TGTGCCAGCAGCGTAGTGGCGGGGGTTACCACAGATACGCAGTATTTT
.	TRBV29-1	.	TRBJ1-2	CSVGGGLGYGYTF	TGCAGCGTAGGAGGCGGTTTGGGCTATGGCTACACCTTC